This TCR beta chain stems from a study of T cells in Graves' hyperthyroidism and ophthalmopathy. Study observations and caveats: Most clonotypes expanded in the thyroid (above 0.001) were also present in blood.

This clonotype was counted many times. Antigen: not known. TCR beta CDR3 sequences were amplified from RNA transcripts. The primer set for the first-round RT-PCR of the TCR CDR3 was HTBI. TCRdb re-called the multiplex PCR reads with MiXCR, one entry per CDR3 protein. This table holds roughly 400,000 distinct CDR3 sequences, about 14% found once. Patients with ophthalmopathy all had a Clinical Activity Score of at least 3, a NOSPECS grade of at least 4 and duration under 3 months. Sequenced material: blood. This clonotype originated in a man in his forties or fifties with Graves' ophthalmopathy.

The CDR3 DNA reads TGTGCCTGGAGTGGGGGCTCCCAGGGCGATGGCTACACCTTC. Amino acid sequence: CAWSGGSQGDGYTF. The chain links TRBV30 to TRBJ1-2; D is possibly TRBD1 (5 bases). Germline V gene data show CDR1 as GTSNPN and CDR2 as SVGIG (reference sequence). The CDR3 is 14 amino acids. Trimming shortened V by 1 base and J by 6 bases, and 15 bases separated the two germline ends.